One and the same sample provided the 3 T cell receptor beta chains below, sequenced in a study of blood T cells in healthy people across ages. Sample-barcoded 5' priming and a J-beta primer mix drove a second PCR of roughly 6 to 12 cycles. MiXCR, applied by TCRdb to the 5' RACE reads, yields one record per CDR3 protein. The table records approximately 600,000 distinct CDR3 sequences, under 70% of them present only once. Material for sequencing was blood. Every receptor here comes from a man aged 55 to 70 in good health.

This chain joins TRBV29-1 and TRBJ2-1, with TRBD2 identical over 8 bases. CDR3 length equals 12 residues. Germline V lookup: CDR1 SQVTM, CDR2 ANQGSEA. J gave up 3 bases and V 7 bases, and 2 bases lay outside the gene matches. DNA of the CDR3: TGCAGCGGGGGACTAGGCTACAATGAGCAGTTCTTC. Translating gives CSGGLGYNEQFF.

This clonotype was seen once. The V call is TRBV27, the J call TRBJ2-1; TRBD2 is a possible D gene (6 bases). The J call is uncertain, as TRBJ2-7 better fits the DNA end. The CDR3 runs to 19 residues. CDR1 and CDR2 from the germline V gene are MNHEY and SMNVEV (reference sequence). The CDR3 reads CASSHPIAGSFPSYNEQYF. The CDR3 DNA reads as TGTGCCAGCAGTCACCCAATCGCGGGGTCTTTCCCCTCCTACAATGAGCAGTACTTC.

The chain combines TRBV6-5 with TRBJ2-1; TRBD1 matches 9 bases. The CDR3 has 14 residues. The V segment lost 6 bases and the J segment 6 bases; nucleotides outside the gene matches: 6. Germline V lookup: CDR1 MNHEY, CDR2 SVGAGI. The CDR3: CASSSDRGGNEQFF. The CDR3 nucleotides are TGTGCCAGCAGCTCGGACAGGGGCGGCAATGAGCAGTTCTTC.